This record covers a single TCR beta chain. Its antigen is still unknown. The record has no base qualities; no much larger clone is one base away. This specimen belongs to a study of CD8 T cells in Susac syndrome (dated by TCRdb to 2018 to 2020). About the full investigation: Repertoire sequencing was used to test whether CD8+ T cell activation and differentiation in Susac syndrome was antigen driven. Overall study outcomes, separate from this receptor: The study acknowledged that relatively few individuals were included in the TCR sequencing and HLA analysis.

High-throughput TCR beta sequencing profiled peripheral blood CD8+ and CD4+ T cells from healthy donors, Susac syndrome patients and multiple sclerosis patients. Healthy donors were included as age- and sex-matched controls. Bulk CD8+ and CD4+ T cells were purified by magnetic negative isolation, while CD8+ TEMRA cells were enriched using FACS. Blood was collected in EDTA tubes and processed within 24 hours, with PBMCs isolated through density gradient centrifugation. PBMCs intended for TCR sequencing were cryopreserved in liquid nitrogen and were subsequently thawed in a 37 degrees C water bath. The sorted or isolated CD4+, CD8+ and CD8+ TEMRA cells had a purity of 90% or higher. RNA was extracted with the RNeasy kit and about 0.5 to 1 ug was reverse transcribed using random hexamers. TCR beta CDR3 regions were amplified with the immunoSEQ multiplex PCR assay covering 54 Vbeta and 13 Jbeta segments. Bias from PCR amplification was corrected by using a synthetic template baseline for primer optimization and for computational correction. The paper's data handling went like this. Only productive sequences were kept, with reads annotated to V, D and J genes according to IMGT and analyzed in immunoSEQ Analyzer. To calculate clonality, Shannon entropy was normalized by log2 of the number of productive unique sequences and then subtracted from one. For each patient and control, public and private clones were evaluated among the 100 most prevalent clones. Clones were defined as Susac-specific if absent from the healthy and MS cohorts, from 1052 published viral clones and from other ImmuneACCESS disease sequences. TCRdb reprocessed the public reads (quality trimming at Q25 with fastp, clone calling with MiXCR) and kept in-frame beta chains. Duplicate CDR3 protein sequences are folded into a single record with the most common DNA and genes. These V and J calls derive from TCRdb rather than the authors' analysis. This sample has some 190,000 distinct CDR3 sequences in its table, and 85% to 95% of those were observed once. The ten largest clones capture 0.1% of the sample.

Sequences MGHRA (CDR1) and YSYEKL (CDR2) are obtained from the germline V gene. V lost 3 bases and J lost 6 bases, and the count of bases not matched to a germline gene is 12. Including the terminal cysteine and phenylalanine, the CDR3 comprises 19 residues. The read is trimmed to its CDR3 DNA, 57 bases read in frame from base 1. This clonotype was obtained from a human donor in good health. The chain was built from TRBV4-1 and TRBJ2-3, and 16 junction bases match TRBD2. The sample comprised CD4+ T cells from PBMCs. The CDR3 in this case is CASSHLGTSGRADGDTQYF. The DNA sequence reads TGCGCCAGCAGCCACCTAGGGACTAGCGGGAGGGCGGATGGGGATACGCAGTATTTT.